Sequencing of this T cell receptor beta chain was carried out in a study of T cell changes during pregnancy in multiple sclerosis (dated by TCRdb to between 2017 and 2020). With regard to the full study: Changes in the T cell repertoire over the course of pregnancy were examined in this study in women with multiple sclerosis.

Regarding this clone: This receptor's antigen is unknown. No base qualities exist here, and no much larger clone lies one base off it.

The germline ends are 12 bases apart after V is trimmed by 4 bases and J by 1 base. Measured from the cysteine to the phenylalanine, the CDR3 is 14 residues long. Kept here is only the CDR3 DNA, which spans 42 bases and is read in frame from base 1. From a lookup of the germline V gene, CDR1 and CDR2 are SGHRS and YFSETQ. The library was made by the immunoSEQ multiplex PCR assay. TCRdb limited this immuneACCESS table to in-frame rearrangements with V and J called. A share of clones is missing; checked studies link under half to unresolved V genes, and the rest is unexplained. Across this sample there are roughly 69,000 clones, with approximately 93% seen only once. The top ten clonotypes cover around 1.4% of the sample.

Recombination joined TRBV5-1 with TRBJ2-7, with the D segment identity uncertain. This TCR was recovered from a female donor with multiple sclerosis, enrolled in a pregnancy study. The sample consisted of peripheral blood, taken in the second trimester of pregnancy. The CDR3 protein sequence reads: CASSELNSSYEQYF. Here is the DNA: TGCGCCAGCAGCGAGCTGAACAGTTCCTACGAGCAGTACTTC.